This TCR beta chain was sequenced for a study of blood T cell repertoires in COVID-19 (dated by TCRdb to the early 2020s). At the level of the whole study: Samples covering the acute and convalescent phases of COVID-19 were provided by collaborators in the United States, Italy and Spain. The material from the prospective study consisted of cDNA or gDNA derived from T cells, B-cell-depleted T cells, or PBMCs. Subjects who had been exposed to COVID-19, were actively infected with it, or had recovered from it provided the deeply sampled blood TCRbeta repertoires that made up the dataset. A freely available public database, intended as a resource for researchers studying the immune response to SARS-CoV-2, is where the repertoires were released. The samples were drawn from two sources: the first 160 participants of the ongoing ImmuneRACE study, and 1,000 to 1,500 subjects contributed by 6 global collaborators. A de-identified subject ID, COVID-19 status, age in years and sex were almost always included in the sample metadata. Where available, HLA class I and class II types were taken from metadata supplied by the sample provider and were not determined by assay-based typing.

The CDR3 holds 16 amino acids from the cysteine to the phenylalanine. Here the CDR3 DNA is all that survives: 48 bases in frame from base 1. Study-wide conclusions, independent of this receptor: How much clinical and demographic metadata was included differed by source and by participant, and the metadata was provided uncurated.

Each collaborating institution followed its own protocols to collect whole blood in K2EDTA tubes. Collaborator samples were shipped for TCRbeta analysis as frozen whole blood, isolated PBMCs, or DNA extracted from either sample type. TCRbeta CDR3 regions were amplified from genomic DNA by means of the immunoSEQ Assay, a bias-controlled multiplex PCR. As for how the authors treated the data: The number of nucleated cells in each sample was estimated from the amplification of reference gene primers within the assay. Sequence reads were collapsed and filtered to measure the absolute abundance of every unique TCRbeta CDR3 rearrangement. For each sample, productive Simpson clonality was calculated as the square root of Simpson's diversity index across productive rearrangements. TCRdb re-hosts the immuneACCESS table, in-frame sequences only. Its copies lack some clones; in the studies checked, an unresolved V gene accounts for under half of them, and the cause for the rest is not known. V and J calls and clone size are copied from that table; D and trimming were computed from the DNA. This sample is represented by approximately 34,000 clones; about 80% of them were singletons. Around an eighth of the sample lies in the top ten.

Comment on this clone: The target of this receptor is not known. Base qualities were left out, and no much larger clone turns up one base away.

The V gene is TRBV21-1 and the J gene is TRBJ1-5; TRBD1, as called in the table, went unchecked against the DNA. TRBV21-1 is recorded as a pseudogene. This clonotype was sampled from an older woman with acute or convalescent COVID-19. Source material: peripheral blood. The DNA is TGTGCCAGCAGCAATCAAGAACGGCGACAGGACCAGCCCCAGCATTTT. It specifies CASSNQERRQDQPQHF.